This T cell receptor beta chain was sequenced for a study of brain T cells in children with intractable seizures listed by TCRdb under 2021. With regard to the full study: As a first screen for immune gene transcripts, resected brain tissue from 53 pediatric epilepsy surgery cases was run on a NanoString immunology panel. Of the approximately 12 selected surgery cases, pre-surgery blood was also sequenced for eight, so four had brain tissue only.

The intended sense of this specimen's time point label: resected brain tissue, or blood drawn just prior to surgery. Surgery cases with the highest brain T cell transcript signatures were selected for TCR beta chain sequencing of brain tissue and, where available, blood. Before surgery, the patients had been given at least one anti-epileptic drug. The TCR-sequenced patients were children whose drug-resistant epilepsy was caused by tuberous sclerosis complex, focal cortical dysplasia, Rasmussen encephalitis or hemimegalencephaly. Blood samples were collected immediately before the epilepsy surgery. Bulk genomic DNA was isolated from unsorted brain tissue and whole blood using the Monarch genomic DNA purification kit. The immunoSEQ assay was used to generate TCR beta chain sequences from genomic DNA. The original pipeline was this. CDR3 sequences that did not begin with the conserved framework cysteine at position 104 were removed manually. To get clonality, the normalized Shannon's Diversity Index was subtracted from one, giving values from 0 (maximal diversity) to 1 (oligoclonal). Chi-squared comparison-of-proportions tests were used to check whether the frequency of the same CDR3 differed between samples, for example brain versus blood. Public clonotypes were identified by searching immuneACCESS, and similarity to known antiviral clonotypes was assessed with the VDJdb browser. TCRdb carries this immuneACCESS record with in-frame sequences only. Its versions omit some clonotypes, under half of them owing to an unresolved V gene in the studies checked, with the rest unexplained. From that table come the V and J calls and clone size; the DNA was used to work out D and trimming. The sample records tens of thousands of clones, 85% to 95% of which are singletons. Under 6.5% of the sample is held by the ten biggest clonotypes.

Trimming removed 1 base from V and 0 bases from J, leaving 7 bases between the germline ends. The CDR3 sequence holds 15 residues, the cysteine and phenylalanine included. Of the read, only the CDR3 DNA is kept; its 45 bases are in frame from base 1. The germline V gene (reference sequence) yields SEHNR for CDR1 and FQNEAQ for CDR2. Study-wide conclusions, independent of this receptor: The patients' HCMV serostatus was not known, and viral specificity was inferred solely from CDR3 sequence similarity. Because sequencing depth differed between pre- and post-surgery blood, the absence of clones from the pre-surgery sample may reflect undersampling.

This clone has a single count. The target of this receptor is not known. There are no base qualities to consult, and no much larger clone falls within one base. The specimen was peripheral blood, collected at surgery. The chain is encoded by TRBV7-9 joined to TRBJ1-5; the D segment cannot be called with confidence. The clonotype originates from a boy between 5 and 17 years old with focal cortical dysplasia and intractable seizures. The CDR3 protein: CASSLGTASNQPQHF. The DNA sequence reads TGTGCCAGCAGCTTAGGCACGGCTAGCAATCAGCCCCAGCATTTT.